This T cell receptor beta chain was identified during a study of T cells in Graves' hyperthyroidism and ophthalmopathy. V was pared by 5 bases and J by 0 bases, with 2 bases between. The CDR3 has 13 residues. Germline-derived CDR1 and CDR2 are MDHEN and SYDVKM. Whole-study results and caveats: Stable hyperthyroidism was told apart from ophthalmopathy by a model built on 13 V-J features.

This clonotype was observed many times. The target antigen is unknown. RNA transcripts yielded amplified TCR beta CDR3 regions. HTBI primers were the set used in a first-round RT-PCR of the TCR CDR3. MiXCR, applied by TCRdb to the multiplex PCR reads, yields one record per CDR3 protein. The sample has some 400,000 distinct CDR3 sequences, 14% seen once; the top ten hold roughly 11%. Sample: blood. This rearrangement joins TRBV28 to TRBJ2-6; unclear D gene. This receptor was obtained from a woman in her sixties with Graves' hyperthyroidism. CDR3 bases: TGTGCCAGCAGTGACTCTGGGGCCAACGTCCTGACTTTC. Protein product: CASSDSGANVLTF.